What follows are 30 T cell receptor beta chains derived from one specimen sequenced in a study of cytomegalovirus exposure and HLA in healthy donors. The PCR employed 60 Vbeta primers together with 13 Jbeta primers. Libraries were prepared by immunoSEQ multiplex PCR; TCRdb keeps only in-frame clonotypes and omits some of them. In the table there are around 120,000 clones, about 66% of which are singletons. The sample comprised PBMCs. The receptor source for this set is a man between 25 and 39 years old in good health and CMV-seropositive.

This clone was seen once. The chain recombines TRBV6-5 with TRBJ2-3, with 8 bases aligning to TRBD1. V trimming: 2 bases; J trimming: 1 base; junction bases outside the gene matches: 5. This CDR3 spans 16 amino acids. Looked up from germline, CDR1 is MNHEY and CDR2 is SVGAGI. The CDR3, as DNA: TGTGCCAGCAGTTACGAAACAGGGGGAGGCACAGATACGCAGTATTTT. Translation gives CASSYETGGGTDTQYF.

This chain uses TRBV28 with TRBJ2-3, with D uncertain. Germline loops: CDR1 MDHEN, CDR2 SYDVKM. The CDR3 is 12 amino acids. The V end lost 3 bases, the J end lost 8 bases, and 9 bases lay between the germline ends. The CDR3 bases are TGTGCCAGCAGTTTCTATACTCGTACGCAGTATTTT. It yields the protein CASSFYTRTQYF.

The chain joins TRBV10-3 to TRBJ2-2; D is perhaps TRBD2 (5 bases). The germline CDR1 and CDR2 sequences are ENHRY and SYGVKD. CDR3 length equals 15 residues. With 8 bases removed from V and 1 base from J, the gap between germline ends came to 14 bases. CDR3 amino acids: CAIPRGSVNTGELFF. The CDR3 bases are TGTGCCATCCCCCGGGGTAGCGTGAACACCGGGGAGCTGTTTTTT.

The chain employs TRBV11-3 and TRBJ2-1, with 9 positions matching TRBD2. The CDR3 covers 17 residues. V lost 5 bases and J lost 4; bases outside the gene matches: 12. Germline V CDR1 and CDR2: SGHNT, YENEEA. CDR3 DNA: TGTGCCAGCAGCCCGGGTGCCGGGACTAGCACTTACAATGAGCAGTTCTTC. Its translation: CASSPGAGTSTYNEQFF.

The sample holds many counts of this clone. At one of its ends the junction is not consistent with the germline gene, which may arise from a read error. V is TRBV4-3 and J is TRBJ2-7; the D gene is possibly TRBD1 (6 bases). Germline V gene sequence: CDR1 LGHNA, CDR2 YSLEER. The CDR3 consists of 15 residues. The CDR3 nucleotides are TGCCCCAGCAGCCAAGCCACAGGGTGGGACTACGAGCAGTACTTC. Protein: CPSSQATGWDYEQYF.

This clone has more than one count but fewer than ten. The rearrangement joins TRBV6-6 to TRBJ2-5; D possibly corresponds to TRBD2 (6 bases). This CDR3 is 15 amino acids long. With 2 bases removed from V and 5 bases from J, the gap between germline ends came to 15 bases. Germline assignment: CDR1 MNHNY and CDR2 SVGAGI (reference sequence). CDR3 sequence reads: CASSYATAAGETQYF. The CDR3, as DNA: TGTGCCAGCAGTTACGCGACCGCGGCGGGGGAGACCCAGTACTTC.

This clone has only a few counts. The genes are TRBV18 and TRBJ1-1; 8 nucleotides match TRBD1. The CDR3 contains 14 residues. Germline assignment: CDR1 KGHSH and CDR2 LQKENI. The V and J ends lost 3 bases and 0 bases, in that order; junction bases with no gene match: 0. The CDR3 reads CASSPGQVNTEAFF. As DNA, the CDR3 is TGTGCCAGCTCACCGGGACAGGTGAACACTGAAGCTTTCTTT.

The J gene is TRBJ2-3, the V gene TRBV2, with D perhaps TRBD2 (7 bases). This CDR3 is 12 amino acids long. V shed 5 bases and J shed 10 bases, with 13 bases lying between them. Germline lookup yields CDR1 SNHLY and CDR2 FYNNEI. The CDR3 nucleotides are TGTGCCAGCAGTACAGGGAGGGAGGCGCAGTATTTT. It encodes CASSTGREAQYF.

This clone has just a few counts. The V gene is TRBV5-4, the J gene TRBJ2-1; 11 bases fit TRBD2. Germline V lookup: CDR1 SGHNT, CDR2 YYREEE (reference sequence). CDR3 length: 15 amino acids. The V segment lost 4 bases and the J segment 4 bases; nucleotides outside the gene matches: 4. In DNA, the CDR3 is TGTGCCAGCAGCACGGGACTAGCGGTATACAATGAGCAGTTCTTC. Translated: CASSTGLAVYNEQFF. Complete variable domain (other parts from reference TRBV5-4 and TRBJ2-1): ETGVTQSPTHLIKTRGQQVTLRCSSQSGHNTVSWYQQALGQGPQFIFQYYREEENGRGNFPPRFSGLQFPNYSSELNVNALELDDSALYLCASSTGLAVYNEQFFGPGTRLTVL.

This clone is classed as medium-sized. This chain links TRBV6-4 with TRBJ2-1; maybe TRBD2 (6 bases). Trimming took off 4 bases at V and 5 bases at J, with 9 bases between the two ends. The CDR3 contains 13 residues. CDR1 and CDR2 from the germline V gene are MRHNA and SNTAGT. CDR3 sequence (DNA): TGTGCCAGCAGTGGGGGGGAGCACAATGAGCAGTTCTTC. Translated: CASSGGEHNEQFF.

The V call is TRBV7-6, the J call TRBJ2-3, with TRBD2 identical over 10 bases. CDR3 length: 18 residues. Germline trimming cut 1 base from V and 3 bases from J; bases unmatched to any gene: 10. Germline values: CDR1 SGHVS, CDR2 FNYEAQ. DNA of the CDR3: TGTGCCAGCAGCTTAGATTATCCTAGCGGGAGTAGTACAGATACGCAGTATTTT. It is translated as CASSLDYPSGSSTDTQYF.

The sample holds a few counts of this clone. This chain uses TRBV29-1 with TRBJ1-2; D perhaps matches TRBD1 (5 bases). V was pared by 0 bases and J by 5 bases, with 13 bases between. The CDR3 sequence is 14 residues long. The V gene's germline CDR1 is SQVTM and CDR2 ANQGSEA. The CDR3 is CSVEDSTEYYGYTF. For the CDR3, the DNA is TGCAGCGTTGAAGACTCGACAGAATATTATGGCTACACCTTC.

Only one count was recorded for this clone. The DNA of the CDR3 is TGTGCCAGCAGACCCGGGACAGGGTGGGGCGGGGAGCTGTTTTTT. Translation gives CASRPGTGWGGELFF. V usage is TRBV27 and J usage is TRBJ2-2; TRBD1 aligns across 9 bases. V was pared by 6 bases and J by 7 bases, with 9 bases of the junction left unmatched. The germline gives CDR1 MNHEY, CDR2 SMNVEV (reference sequence). This CDR3 is 15 amino acids long.

This clone has more than one count but fewer than ten. This rearrangement joins TRBV5-6 to TRBJ1-1, with 9 bases lining up with TRBD1. The CDR3 length is 14 residues. CDR1 and CDR2 from the germline V gene are SGHDT and YYEEEE. The J segment lost 6 bases and the V segment lost 4 bases, leaving 7 bases of the junction unmatched. The chain's CDR3 is CASSLRDRVPEAFF. As DNA, the CDR3 is TGTGCCAGCAGCCTCCGGGACAGGGTCCCTGAAGCTTTCTTT.

The chain joins TRBV6-5 to TRBJ2-5, with 7 bases that match TRBD2. Per germline, CDR1 MNHEY and CDR2 SVGAGI. With 3 bases clipped from V and 9 bases from J, the junction kept 10 bases outside the gene matches. The CDR3 length is 14 residues. This CDR3 is CASSYSGLGEAQYF. The CDR3 nucleotides are TGTGCCAGCAGTTATAGCGGGCTGGGGGAGGCCCAGTACTTC.

This clone was counted once. The V gene is TRBV25-1, the J gene TRBJ2-6; tentatively, D is TRBD2 (5 bases). This CDR3 has 13 amino acids. V was trimmed by 1 base and J by 8 bases, leaving 6 bases between them. Germline V gives CDR1 MGHDK, CDR2 SYGVNS. The CDR3 DNA reads TGTGCCAGCAGTGAATCCGGGACCAACGTCCTGACTTTC. This encodes CASSESGTNVLTF.

The chain carries TRBV6-6 and TRBJ1-2; D gene uncertain. CDR1 and CDR2 from the germline V gene are MNHNY and SVGAGI (reference sequence). This CDR3 is 16 amino acids long. With 0 bases removed from V and 3 bases from J, the gap between germline ends came to 14 bases. CDR3 protein: CASSYSYKTVYYGYTF. CDR3 in DNA: TGTGCCAGCAGTTACTCTTACAAAACAGTGTACTATGGCTACACCTTC.

This clone was found once. The same CDR3 can be traced to other DNA sequences in this sample. The rearrangement joins TRBV9 to TRBJ2-5, with D possibly being TRBD1 (5 bases). Germline V lookup: CDR1 SGDLS, CDR2 YYNGEE. Trimming cost V 5 bases and J 5 bases, with 13 bases left between them. The CDR3 consists of 13 residues. CDR3 amino acids: CASSSGMGETQYF. The CDR3 nucleotides are TGTGCCAGCAGTTCAGGGATGGGGGAGACCCAGTACTTC.

The V gene is TRBV7-3, the J gene TRBJ1-2, with a weak D call TRBD1 (5 bases). Between the trimmed V and J ends, which lost 2 bases and 3 bases, there was a span of 10 bases. The CDR3 spans 14 residues. Germline V gene data show CDR1 as SGHTA and CDR2 as FQGTGA. CDR3 nucleotide sequence: TGTGCCAGCAGCTTAGACAGCGGGTACTATGGCTACACCTTC. It is translated as CASSLDSGYYGYTF.

This rearrangement joins TRBV11-3 to TRBJ2-1; TRBD2 might be the D (6 bases). Trimming removed 5 bases from V and 4 bases from J, with 15 bases in between. This CDR3 region has 15 residues. Germline CDR1 SGHNT, CDR2 YENEEA. In DNA form, the CDR3 reads TGTGCCAGCAGCATCGGGAGTCCGACGTACAATGAGCAGTTCTTC. Residues: CASSIGSPTYNEQFF.

The chain uses TRBV5-4 and TRBJ2-7, with D perhaps matching TRBD2 (6 bases). This CDR3 spans 16 amino acids. The germline CDR1 and CDR2 sequences are SGHNT and YYREEE (reference sequence). Trimming removed 3 bases at V and 4 bases at J, with 20 bases between. The CDR3 nucleotides are TGTGCCAGCAGCTCCCAAACTGGCGGACTACCTTACGAGCAGTACTTC. Its translation is CASSSQTGGLPYEQYF.

As regards this clone: One end of the junction varies from germline; a read error may be responsible. The chain has TRBV7-9 and TRBJ2-2; unclear D gene. Germline V gene sequence: CDR1 SEHNR, CDR2 FQNEAQ (reference sequence). The CDR3 totals 12 residues. The CDR3: CSSSPPAGELFF. Here the CDR3 DNA reads TGTTCCAGCAGCCCTCCGGCCGGGGAGCTGTTTTTT.

This clone came up once. The chain employs TRBV18 and TRBJ1-5; TRBD1 matches 8 bases. Germline-derived CDR1 and CDR2 are KGHSH and LQKENI. Trimming removed 6 bases from V and 0 bases from J; junction bases left unmatched: 4. This CDR3 has 15 amino acids. CDR3 in amino acids: CASSLDRVSNQPQHF. The CDR3 nucleotides read TGTGCCAGCTCCCTGGACAGGGTTAGCAATCAGCCCCAGCATTTT.

This clone was picked up a small number of times. The chain combines TRBV28 with TRBJ1-2; unclear D gene. The CDR3 is made up of 13 amino acids. Per germline, CDR1 MDHEN and CDR2 SYDVKM. Trimming took 3 bases from V and 3 from J, leaving 8 bases between them. The CDR3 loop reads CASSFGSDYGYTF. The CDR3 bases are TGTGCCAGCAGTTTCGGGTCAGACTATGGCTACACCTTC.

Details on this clone: The same CDR3 arises from other DNA sequences in this sample as well. The chain carries TRBV6-1 and TRBJ1-1; unclear D gene. The V gene lost 1 base and the J gene lost 1 base, with 4 bases spanning the gap. The CDR3 consists of 13 residues. Looked up from germline, CDR1 is MNHNS and CDR2 is SASEGT. The CDR3, as DNA: TGTGCCAGCAGTGAAGGAGAGAACACTGAAGCTTTCTTT. As protein: CASSEGENTEAFF.

This chain connects TRBV25-1 to TRBJ1-2, with a possible D match to TRBD1 (6 bases). The CDR3 runs 13 residues. The germline V gene has CDR1 MGHDK and CDR2 SYGVNS. V lost 6 bases and J 8 bases, leaving 16 bases between the germline ends. This CDR3 reads CASRTEGGCGYTF. For the CDR3, the DNA is TGTGCCAGCAGAACCGAGGGGGGGTGCGGCTACACCTTC.

The table lists this clone with a few counts. J is TRBJ2-7 and V is TRBV7-9; TRBD2 matches at 9 bases. Per germline, CDR1 SEHNR and CDR2 FQNEAQ (reference sequence). The CDR3 has 19 residues. The V gene end was trimmed by 5 bases and the J gene end by 0 bases; junction bases not matched to a gene: 17. The CDR3 loop reads CASSPTRASGTPISYEQYF. CDR3 coding DNA: TGTGCCAGCAGCCCAACCAGGGCTAGCGGGACTCCTATCTCCTACGAGCAGTACTTC.

V is TRBV29-1 and J is TRBJ2-7, with no clear D. CDR1 and CDR2 from the germline V gene are SQVTM and ANQGSEA. Trimming left V 2 bases short and J 5 bases short, with 10 bases between. The CDR3 totals 12 residues. DNA for the CDR3: TGCAGCGTTGAAAAGTCCAGGAACGAGCAGTACTTC. Amino acids: CSVEKSRNEQYF.

The chain employs TRBV6-5 and TRBJ2-7, with 8 bases fitting TRBD1. Germline CDR1 reads MNHEY; CDR2 reads SVGAGI. V shed 6 bases and J 4 bases; nucleotides not matched to a gene: 8. This CDR3 spans 14 amino acids. The CDR3 DNA reads as TGTGCCAGCAGCCGACAGGGGATCGTTTACGAGCAGTACTTC. Its translation is CASSRQGIVYEQYF.

This clone showed up just a few times. The chain combines TRBV28 with TRBJ2-5; 11 bases fit TRBD2. Germline V gene data show CDR1 as MDHEN and CDR2 as SYDVKM. This CDR3 spans 16 amino acids. V trimming: 5 bases; J trimming: 5 bases; junction bases outside the gene matches: 10. The DNA for the CDR3 is TGTGCCAGCAGTATTAGCGGGAGGGCCGGAAAGGAGACCCAGTACTTC. As protein: CASSISGRAGKETQYF.